Listed here are 9 T cell receptor beta chains from one sample, sequenced in a study of blood T cell repertoires in COVID-19. The assay was immunoSEQ multiplex PCR, and TCRdb's table has in-frame clones only and misses some. The top ten clones hold around 19% of a sample with around 46,000 clones, 77% of them seen once. Material for sequencing was peripheral blood. The receptors derive from a human donor with active or convalescent COVID-19. The donor label of this sample is uncertain.

V and J are TRBV10-3 and TRBJ2-2; 9 bases are shared with TRBD2. Germline CDR1 and CDR2: ENHRY and SYGVKD. CDR3 length: 17 amino acids. V trimming: 6 bases; J trimming: 0 bases; junction bases outside the gene matches: 8. CDR3 sequence reads: CAISWREGTPNTGELFF. In nucleotides, the CDR3 is TGTGCCATCAGCTGGCGGGAGGGCACCCCGAACACCGGGGAGCTGTTTTTT.

The chain joins TRBV4-1 to TRBJ2-1; D is unresolved. Germline CDR1 and CDR2: MGHRA and YSYEKL. CDR3 length equals 13 residues. V was cut by 0 bases and J by 6 bases, with 6 bases left in between. The chain's CDR3 is CASSQDPGNEQFF. CDR3 coding DNA: TGCGCCAGCAGCCAAGATCCCGGCAATGAGCAGTTCTTC.

This clone was recorded only once. The chain joins TRBV28 to TRBJ2-4; TRBD1 matches at 9 bases. Germline values: CDR1 MDHEN, CDR2 SYDVKM. This CDR3 spans 16 amino acids. V shed 8 bases and J 0 bases; nucleotides not matched to a gene: 8. The CDR3 protein is CASEGADRGAKNIQYF. The DNA of the CDR3 is TGTGCCAGCGAGGGGGCGGACAGGGGAGCCAAAAACATTCAGTACTTC. Filled out from reference TRBV28 and TRBJ2-4, the complete variable domain reads DVKVTQSSRYLVKRTGEKVFLECVQDMDHENMFWYRQDPGLGLRLIYFSYDVKMKEKGDIPEGYSVSREKKERFSLILESASTNQTSMYLCASEGADRGAKNIQYFGAGTRLSVL.

This chain connects TRBV3-1 (or the pseudogene TRBV3-2) to TRBJ2-3; 10 bases map to TRBD1. In germline, CDR1 is LGHDT, CDR2 YNNKEL (reference sequence). Germline trimming cut 1 base from V and 6 bases from J; bases unmatched to any gene: 7. CDR3 length equals 16 residues. For the CDR3, the DNA is TGTGCCAGCAGCCAAGGGGGACAGGGGATGCGGGATACGCAGTATTTT. Its translation: CASSQGGQGMRDTQYF.

The chain joins TRBV29-1 to TRBJ1-4; D unresolved. Looked up from germline, CDR1 is SQVTM and CDR2 is ANQGSEA. The ends were cut back, 4 bases at V and 6 bases at J, with 9 bases in the middle. The CDR3 spans 12 residues. The CDR3 DNA reads TGCAGCGTTGCCGGGAATTATGAAAAACTGTTTTTT. Protein sequence: CSVAGNYEKLFF.

The V call is TRBV7-9, the J call TRBJ2-1; the match to TRBD1 covers 8 bases. V was pared by 5 bases and J by 3 bases, with 3 bases of the junction left unmatched. Germline V lookup: CDR1 SEHNR, CDR2 FQNEAQ (reference sequence). CDR3 length: 14 amino acids. DNA for the CDR3: TGTGCCAGCAGCCCTGGACAGGGCTACAATGAGCAGTTCTTC. Its protein is CASSPGQGYNEQFF. The complete variable domain, with remaining parts taken from reference TRBV7-9 and TRBJ2-1, reads DTGVSQNPRHKITKRGQNVTFRCDPISEHNRLYWYRQTLGQGPEFLTYFQNEAQLEKSRLLSDRFSAERPKGSFSTLEIQRTEQGDSAMYLCASSPGQGYNEQFFGPGTRLTVL.

This clone was seen only once. The chain carries TRBV9 and TRBJ1-1; no definite D call. Trimming took off 4 bases at V and 8 bases at J, with 18 bases between the two ends. Germline values: CDR1 SGDLS, CDR2 YYNGEE. This CDR3 comprises 14 residues. The CDR3 nucleotides are TGTGCCAGCAGCACCCAGAGGTCGAACTCCGAAGCTTTCTTT. This codes for CASSTQRSNSEAFF.

The gene calls are TRBV29-1 and TRBJ1-2; D may be TRBD1 (5 bases). The CDR3 runs to 14 residues. Trimming pared 3 bases from V and 2 bases from J, leaving 13 bases between. Germline V gene data show CDR1 as SQVTM and CDR2 as ANQGSEA. DNA for the CDR3: TGCAGCGTTGATGAGGCAGGGCAGAACTATGGCTACACCTTC. Amino acids: CSVDEAGQNYGYTF. Supplemented by reference TRBV29-1 and TRBJ1-2, the full variable domain reads SAVISQKPSRDICQRGTSLTIQCQVDSQVTMMFWYRQQPGQSLTLIATANQGSEATYESGFVIDKFPISRPNLTFSTLTVSNMSPEDSSIYLCSVDEAGQNYGYTFGSGTRLTVV.

The chain uses TRBV3-1 (or the pseudogene TRBV3-2) and TRBJ2-7; 8 bases line up with TRBD1. V was clipped by 1 base and J by 6 bases; unmatched bases: 8. This CDR3 has 15 residues. The germline CDR1 and CDR2 sequences are LGHDT and YNNKEL (reference sequence). CDR3 in amino acids: CASSQVAGGMGEQYF. The CDR3, as DNA: TGTGCCAGCAGCCAAGTCGCAGGGGGCATGGGCGAGCAGTACTTC.